Each of the 28 T cell receptor beta chains below was sequenced from the same sample in a study of T cell responses to AZD1222 COVID-19 vaccine. TCRdb's copy holds only in-frame clones and misses some; the assay was immunoSEQ multiplex PCR. The sample contains roughly 36,000 clones, 85% to 90% of which appear only once. The sequenced sample was peripheral blood, obtained on day 0 of AZD1222 vaccination. The source of these receptors is an adult in good health.

This chain links TRBV18 with TRBJ2-7, with D perhaps given as TRBD1 or TRBD2 (6 bases each). Germline CDR1 KGHSH, CDR2 LQKENI. The CDR3 spans 16 residues. V dropped 3 bases and J dropped 0 bases, with 15 bases sitting between them. In nucleotides, the CDR3 is TGTGCCAGCTCACCTGTAGCCAGGGGAGGCTCCTACGAGCAGTACTTC. Translated: CASSPVARGGSYEQYF.

This rearrangement joins TRBV6-1 to TRBJ2-1; 7 nucleotides line up with TRBD1. The CDR3 length is 16 residues. Looked up from germline, CDR1 is MNHNS and CDR2 is SASEGT. J was trimmed by 2 bases and V by 5 bases; bases with no gene match: 9. This chain's CDR3 is CASSQDRDPTYNEQFF. In DNA, the CDR3 is TGTGCCAGCAGTCAAGACAGGGACCCGACCTACAATGAGCAGTTCTTC.

This clone came up once. The chain uses TRBV11-2 and TRBJ2-2, with D tentatively TRBD1 or TRBD2 (5 bases each). V was trimmed by 2 bases and J by 5 bases, leaving 15 bases between them. The CDR3 consists of 16 residues. CDR1 is SGHAT and CDR2 is FQNNGV in the germline V gene. CDR3: CASSLFWGGGTGELFF. The CDR3 DNA is TGTGCCAGCAGCTTATTCTGGGGTGGGGGTACCGGGGAGCTGTTTTTT.

The chain joins TRBV6-5 to TRBJ1-2, with a possible D match to TRBD1 (6 bases). The CDR3 runs 13 residues. V lost 8 bases and J lost 5, with 15 bases in between. In germline, CDR1 is MNHEY, CDR2 SVGAGI. For the CDR3, the DNA is TGTGCCAGCCAAGAGAGGGGGGAGTATGGCTACACCTTC. Encoded protein: CASQERGEYGYTF.

CDR3 residues: CASNTSGSYPLSYEQYF. CDR3 nucleotide sequence: TGTGCCAGCAATACTAGCGGGAGTTACCCCCTCTCCTACGAGCAGTACTTC. V and J are TRBV28 and TRBJ2-7; the match to TRBD2 covers 11 bases. J lost 0 bases, V lost 7 bases, and 11 bases had no gene match. Germline CDR1 MDHEN, CDR2 SYDVKM. The CDR3 length is 17 residues.

V and J are TRBV4-1 and TRBJ2-7; D call uncertain. Per germline, CDR1 MGHRA and CDR2 YSYEKL. The V and J ends lost 4 bases and 0 bases respectively, with 13 bases between them. This CDR3 has 15 amino acids. CDR3 sequence reads: CASSPRLGSSYEQYF. The CDR3 DNA is TGCGCCAGCAGCCCCCGCCTCGGCAGCTCCTACGAGCAGTACTTC.

This sequence joins TRBV6-5 and TRBJ1-1, with unresolved D. From germline, CDR1 is MNHEY and CDR2 SVGAGI. The CDR3 contains 14 residues. V lost 5 bases and J lost 10, with 20 bases in between. In DNA, the CDR3 is TGTGCCAGCAGTCCCCGGGTCACCTCGGGCGTAGCTTTCTTT. It specifies CASSPRVTSGVAFF.

As DNA, the CDR3 is TGTGCCAGCAGCTTTGGTGCTGAAGCTTTCTTT. Residues: CASSFGAEAFF. The chain links TRBV11-2 to TRBJ1-1; D is undetermined. Between the trimmed V and J ends, which lost 3 bases and 6 bases, there was a span of 5 bases. The CDR3 contains 11 residues. CDR1 and CDR2 (germline): SGHAT, FQNNGV.

The V and J genes are TRBV7-9 and TRBJ1-1; 7 positions match TRBD1. CDR1 SEHNR and CDR2 FQNEAQ come from the germline V gene (reference sequence). With V trimmed by 5 bases and J by 4 bases, 7 bases remained unmatched. This CDR3 contains 14 residues. The CDR3 reads CASSPRQGRTEAFF. Here the CDR3 DNA reads TGTGCCAGCAGCCCGAGACAGGGCCGCACTGAAGCTTTCTTT.

This chain connects TRBV7-8 to TRBJ1-3, with D unresolved. V was pared by 5 bases and J by 0 bases, with 11 bases between. CDR3 length: 15 amino acids. CDR1 is SGHVS and CDR2 is FQNEAQ in the germline V gene. The CDR3 DNA reads as TGTGCCAGCAGCCAAGCAAGGAGCTCTGGAAACACCATATATTTT. It is translated as CASSQARSSGNTIYF.

The chain recombines TRBV5-8 with TRBJ2-1; 7 bases agree with TRBD2. Germline V CDR1 and CDR2: SGHTS, YDEGEE. The J segment lost 4 bases and the V segment lost 4 bases, leaving 8 bases of the junction unmatched. The CDR3 is made up of 15 amino acids. CDR3 nucleotides: TGTGCCAGCAGCCTCGGGCTAGCGGATTACAATGAGCAGTTCTTC. Its translation is CASSLGLADYNEQFF.

The chain combines TRBV6-5 with TRBJ2-2; no firm D call. Germline CDR1 reads MNHEY; CDR2 reads SVGAGI. The V and J ends lost 6 bases and 1 base respectively, with 6 bases between them. The length of the CDR3 is 13 residues. CDR3 DNA: TGTGCCAGCAGGCAACGGAACACCGGGGAGCTGTTTTTT. As protein: CASRQRNTGELFF.

The chain uses TRBV29-1 and TRBJ1-1; perhaps TRBD1 as D (5 bases). The CDR3 runs 11 residues. With 5 bases removed from V and 5 bases from J, the gap between germline ends came to 9 bases. CDR1 and CDR2 from the germline V gene are SQVTM and ANQGSEA. As DNA, the CDR3 is TGCAGCGTTCAGGGAGGGACTGAAGCTTTCTTT. This codes for CSVQGGTEAFF.

This chain's CDR3 is CASSSAPLTVDNEKLFF. The CDR3 nucleotides read TGTGCCAGCAGTTCCGCCCCCCTGACGGTCGATAATGAAAAACTGTTTTTT. V and J are TRBV28 and TRBJ1-4; D ambiguous. The V and J ends lost 4 bases and 4 bases respectively, with 19 bases between them. Germline V lookup: CDR1 MDHEN, CDR2 SYDVKM. CDR3 length: 17 residues.

The chain is built from TRBV5-4 and TRBJ1-4; D not resolved. This CDR3 region has 15 residues. Germline CDR1 SGHNT, CDR2 YYREEE (reference sequence). Trimming cost V 3 bases and J 6 bases, with 15 bases left between them. The CDR3 sequence: CASSSSKVDDEKLFF. The CDR3 DNA follows: TGTGCCAGCAGCTCCAGCAAGGTAGATGATGAAAAACTGTTTTTT.

This chain connects TRBV11-2 to TRBJ2-7, with 7 nucleotides matching TRBD2. Germline V lookup: CDR1 SGHAT, CDR2 FQNNGV. This CDR3 spans 14 amino acids. The V gene end was trimmed by 6 bases and the J gene end by 5 bases; junction bases not matched to a gene: 10. CDR3 bases: TGTGCCAGCAGGCGCCCGGGACGGGGGGACGAGCAGTACTTC. Its translation: CASRRPGRGDEQYF.

V usage is TRBV18 and J usage is TRBJ2-7; D unclear. CDR3 length: 15 amino acids. Germline CDR1 is KGHSH and CDR2 is LQKENI. Trimming took 3 bases from V and 0 from J, leaving 12 bases between them. CDR3 in amino acids: CASSPGIESSYEQYF. In DNA form, the CDR3 reads TGTGCCAGCTCACCGGGCATCGAAAGCTCCTACGAGCAGTACTTC. The full variable domain, with the rest looked up from reference TRBV18 and TRBJ2-7, is NAGVMQNPRHLVRRRGQEARLRCSPMKGHSHVYWYRQLPEEGLKFMVYLQKENIIDESGMPKERFSAEFPKEGPSILRIQQVVRGDSAAYFCASSPGIESSYEQYFGPGTRLTVT.

This sequence joins TRBV5-4 and TRBJ1-5, with 9 positions matching TRBD1. Germline lookup yields CDR1 SGHNT and CDR2 YYREEE (reference sequence). Germline trimming cut 4 bases from V and 2 bases from J; bases unmatched to any gene: 13. The CDR3 totals 18 residues. The CDR3 DNA is TGTGCCAGCAGCCACCGGGACAGGGTTCTCATTGGCAATCAGCCCCAGCATTTT. Protein product: CASSHRDRVLIGNQPQHF.

This clone is a singleton in its sample. The chain joins TRBV7-2 to TRBJ2-7; 7 bases line up with TRBD2. The length of the CDR3 is 17 residues. Unmatched junction bases numbered 20, after V lost 5 bases and J lost 7 bases. CDR1 is SGHTA and CDR2 is FQGNSA in the germline V gene. In nucleotides, the CDR3 is TGTGCCAGCAGCCCCGTGGCGGGAGAATCCCGAATCAGTGAGCAGTACTTC. It codes for CASSPVAGESRISEQYF.

The chain couples TRBV14 to TRBJ2-6; 11 bases match TRBD1. Trimming at V came to 3 bases and at J to 2 bases, leaving 12 bases not matched to a gene. CDR1 is SGHDN, CDR2 FVKESK, per germline. CDR3 size: 20 residues. The chain's CDR3 is CASSHIHGTGGPTGANVLTF. The DNA of the CDR3 is TGTGCCAGCAGCCATATCCACGGGACAGGGGGTCCCACTGGGGCCAACGTCCTGACTTTC.

This sequence joins TRBV20-1 and TRBJ2-5, with a tentative D call TRBD1 (6 bases). The CDR3 is made up of 14 amino acids. Germline CDR1 and CDR2: DFQATT and SNEGSKA (reference sequence). Trimming shortened V by 6 bases and J by 3 bases, and 17 bases separated the two germline ends. The CDR3 DNA sequence: TGCAGTGCGAGTAGACAGGACGGAAAAGAGACCCAGTACTTC. Residues: CSASRQDGKETQYF.

This clone was recorded once. The chain combines TRBV27 with TRBJ2-5, with 9 bases that match TRBD2. CDR3 length: 15 amino acids. Germline values: CDR1 MNHEY, CDR2 SMNVEV (reference sequence). V lost 2 bases to trimming and J lost 5 bases; unmatched junction nucleotides: 6. The CDR3 coding sequence is TGTGCCAGCAGTTTAGGGATAGCGGGAGTTGAGACCCAGTACTTC. This gives the protein CASSLGIAGVETQYF.

The chain combines TRBV29-1 with TRBJ2-7; a possible D gene is TRBD1 (6 bases). Trimming shortened V by 6 bases and J by 6 bases, and 15 bases separated the two germline ends. The CDR3 runs 12 residues. Germline CDR1 SQVTM, CDR2 ANQGSEA. For the CDR3, the DNA is TGCAGCGTGGCTGGCAGGGGAAGCGAGCAGTACTTC. It encodes CSVAGRGSEQYF.

The V and J genes are TRBV5-1 and TRBJ2-3; the D gene is possibly TRBD1 (5 bases). The CDR3 sequence is 16 residues long. Trimming stripped 0 bases from V and 5 bases from J, with 16 bases between. Germline V lookup: CDR1 SGHRS, CDR2 YFSETQ. CDR3 in DNA: TGCGCCAGCAGCTTGGCCTCCTGGTACCAGGGAGATACGCAGTATTTT. It codes for CASSLASWYQGDTQYF.

This sequence joins TRBV2 and TRBJ2-7, with D tentatively TRBD2 (5 bases). CDR3 length equals 13 residues. Germline-derived CDR1 and CDR2 are SNHLY and FYNNEI. V was shortened by 7 bases and J by 0 bases, with 10 bases between the two germline ends. DNA for the CDR3: TGTGCCAGCAAAGCGGCAAGCTCCTACGAGCAGTACTTC. Its translation: CASKAASSYEQYF.

This chain links TRBV23-1 with TRBJ1-4; 8 bases match TRBD1. TRBV23-1 counts as an open reading frame of uncertain function. V trimming: 4 bases; J trimming: 0 bases; junction bases outside the gene matches: 16. The CDR3 is 20 amino acids. The DNA for the CDR3 is TGCGCCAGCAGTCGTCTTTCCGGGCAGGGGGCCCTTTCAACTAATGAAAAACTGTTTTTT. Encoded protein: CASSRLSGQGALSTNEKLFF.

V and J are TRBV11-2 and TRBJ2-5, with D tentatively TRBD2 (6 bases). This CDR3 has 19 residues. CDR1 and CDR2 (germline): SGHAT, FQNNGV. The V and J ends lost 4 bases and 0 bases respectively, with 24 bases between them. Written as DNA, the CDR3 is TGTGCCAGCAGCTCCCGATTTTTGCGGGGAGAGGGGTACCAAGAGACCCAGTACTTC. Protein sequence: CASSSRFLRGEGYQETQYF. The whole variable domain, filled in from reference TRBV11-2 and TRBJ2-5, reads EAGVAQSPRYKIIEKRQSVAFWCNPISGHATLYWYQQILGQGPKLLIQFQNNGVVDDSQLPKDRFSAERLKGVDSTLKIQPAKLEDSAVYLCASSSRFLRGEGYQETQYFGPGTRLLVL.

V gene TRBV7-2 combines with J gene TRBJ2-7, with 12 bases fitting TRBD2. J lost 1 base, V lost 4 bases, and 2 bases had no gene match. This CDR3 spans 15 amino acids. CDR1 is SGHTA and CDR2 is FQGNSA in the germline V gene. This CDR3 is CASSWGTSGSYEQYF. The CDR3 DNA reads as TGTGCCAGCAGCTGGGGGACTAGCGGGTCCTACGAGCAGTACTTC.